These 9 T cell receptor beta chains were all obtained from the same sample, sequenced in a study of blood T cell repertoires in COVID-19. Data came from immunoSEQ multiplex PCR; TCRdb stores just in-frame clones and leaves some out. Seen here are about 71,000 clones, approximately 90% observed once, and the top ten hold 2%. Sample: peripheral blood. Source of these receptors: a man aged 25 to 40 with acute or convalescent COVID-19.

In its sample, this clone was seen a few times. The chain joins TRBV5-1 to TRBJ1-2; D remains unclear. CDR3 length equals 13 residues. V lost 0 bases, J lost 6 bases, and 9 bases lay in between. Germline-derived CDR1 and CDR2 are SGHRS and YFSETQ. The CDR3 DNA follows: TGCGCCAGCAGCTTGGGAGGGAGTAATGGCTACACCTTC. Translation: CASSLGGSNGYTF.

V gene TRBV28 combines with J gene TRBJ1-1; tentatively, D is TRBD1 (5 bases). Trimming stripped 5 bases from V and 7 bases from J, with 14 bases between. CDR1 and CDR2 from the germline V gene are MDHEN and SYDVKM. The CDR3 covers 13 residues. CDR3 region: CASSSGGGDEAFF. The DNA of the CDR3 is TGTGCCAGCAGTAGTGGGGGGGGAGATGAAGCTTTCTTT.

This chain joins TRBV5-8 and TRBJ1-4, with D maybe TRBD1 (6 bases). CDR1 and CDR2 from the germline V gene are SGHTS and YDEGEE. The CDR3 has 15 residues. Trimming left V 0 bases short and J 8 bases short, with 14 bases between. CDR3 DNA sequence: TGTGCCAGCAGCTTGGACAGGGAGATGGGAGAAAAACTGTTTTTT. It specifies CASSLDREMGEKLFF. The variable domain in full, completed from reference TRBV5-8 and TRBJ1-4, reads EAGVTQSPTHLIKTRGQQATLRCSPISGHTSVYWYQQALGLGLQFLLWYDEGEERNRGNFPPRFSGRQFPNYSSELNVNALELEDSALYLCASSLDREMGEKLFFGSGTQLSVL.

The chain has TRBV30 and TRBJ1-4; maybe TRBD1 (5 bases). The germline CDR1 and CDR2 sequences are GTSNPN and SVGIG (reference sequence). Trimming took off 4 bases at V and 8 bases at J, with 20 bases between the two ends. The CDR3 length is 15 residues. CDR3 coding DNA: TGTGCCTGGACCCCGGGGGGACCCGGAAGGGAAAAACTGTTTTTT. This translates into CAWTPGGPGREKLFF.

At least ten counts were recorded for this clone. This rearrangement joins TRBV11-3 to TRBJ2-3; 8 bases align to TRBD2. J lost 4 bases, V lost 1 base, and 1 base had no gene match. CDR3 length equals 14 residues. CDR1 and CDR2 from the germline V gene are SGHNT and YENEEA. CDR3 coding DNA: TGTGCCAGCAGCTTAGTCGGGGGGGCAGATACGCAGTATTTT. This translates into CASSLVGGADTQYF. The full variable domain, in which reference TRBV11-3 and TRBJ2-3 provide the parts outside the CDR3, is EAGVVQSPRYKIIEKKQPVAFWCNPISGHNTLYWYLQNLGQGPELLIRYENEEAVDDSQLPKDRFSAERLKGVDSTLKIQPAELGDSAVYLCASSLVGGADTQYFGPGTRLTVL.

DNA of the CDR3: TGTGCCAGCAGCCCAGACAGGGGCTCTGGAAACACCATATATTTT. Amino acids: CASSPDRGSGNTIYF. This sequence joins TRBV2 and TRBJ1-3; TRBD1 matches 8 bases. This CDR3 has 15 residues. From germline, CDR1 is SNHLY and CDR2 FYNNEI. Trimming removed 6 bases from V and 0 bases from J; junction bases left unmatched: 4.

The rearrangement links TRBV30 to TRBJ2-3; 10 bases are a match to TRBD2. CDR1 is GTSNPN and CDR2 is SVGIG in the germline V gene (reference sequence). Losses at the gene ends were 2 bases for V and 6 bases for J; bases not matched to a gene: 14. This CDR3 comprises 17 residues. The CDR3 loop reads CAWSLASGSIQADTQYF. CDR3 DNA: TGTGCCTGGAGTCTGGCTAGCGGGAGTATACAGGCGGATACGCAGTATTTT.

J is TRBJ2-5 and V is TRBV5-1; 7 bases fit TRBD2. The CDR3 has 14 residues. The V gene end was trimmed by 2 bases and the J gene end by 2 bases; junction bases not matched to a gene: 3. The germline gives CDR1 SGHRS, CDR2 YFSETQ. The CDR3 is CASSFGGEQETQYF. Written as DNA, the CDR3 is TGCGCCAGCAGCTTTGGGGGGGAACAAGAGACCCAGTACTTC.

The chain couples TRBV3-1 (or the pseudogene TRBV3-2) to TRBJ2-5; unclear D gene. Per the germline V gene, CDR1 is LGHDT and CDR2 is YNNKEL (reference sequence). The CDR3 spans 12 residues. Trimming left V 1 base short and J 5 bases short, with 5 bases between. CDR3 in amino acids: CASSQVSETQYF. CDR3 DNA: TGTGCCAGCAGCCAAGTTAGTGAGACCCAGTACTTC.